In this sample, the clone carrying this T cell receptor beta chain turned up a few times. Its antigen is unknown. The sample comes from a study of beta chain features in type 1 diabetes. Background on the study: On cell yields, gender and age, patients and healthy donors were similar. Findings and limits, study-wide: Shorter TCRB CDR3s, moderately but significantly so, were found in Type 1 diabetes patients in all four CD4+ subsets.

Germline CDR1 is SGHTA and CDR2 is FQGNSA. With 6 bases clipped from V and 3 bases from J, the junction kept 10 bases outside the gene matches. The CDR3 is 15 residues long. The whole isolated RNA underwent reverse transcription, so sequencing captured expressed TCRB transcripts. Profiled with immunoSEQ multiplex PCR; TCRdb holds only in-frame clones, not every one. In the table there are about 190,000 clones, around 8% of which are singletons. CD4+ naive, central memory, regulatory and stem cell-like memory subsets were isolated by sorting on CD45RO/CCR7/CD25/CD127/CD95/CD27. Purity (above 95%) was reached by all sorted populations.

This clonotype was obtained from a woman aged 35 to 49 with type 1 diabetes. The chain couples TRBV7-2 to TRBJ2-5; 7 nucleotides match TRBD1. Material: central memory CD4+ T cells from blood. In nucleotides, the CDR3 is TGTGCCAGCAGTCGTAAGACCGGGACAGAAGAGACCCAGTACTTC. Residues: CASSRKTGTEETQYF.